The 11 T cell receptor beta chains in this list originate from one sample, sequenced in a study of cytomegalovirus exposure and HLA in healthy donors. The PCR contained 60 Vbeta and 13 Jbeta primers. Method: immunoSEQ multiplex PCR; TCRdb's copy keeps in-frame clones and lacks some. This sample yields around 150,000 clones, of which about 77% are seen a single time; roughly 2.6% belongs to the top ten. The sequenced material came from PBMCs. Receptors were obtained from a woman between 35 and 50 years old in good health and CMV-seropositive.

This chain links TRBV7-2 with TRBJ2-3; 13 bases match TRBD2. This CDR3 contains 17 residues. Germline CDR1 SGHTA, CDR2 FQGNSA. V was pared by 4 bases and J by 3 bases, with 7 bases of the junction left unmatched. The CDR3 sequence is CASSSRPGLAGTDTQYF. In DNA, the CDR3 is TGTGCCAGCAGCTCCAGGCCGGGACTAGCGGGAACAGATACGCAGTATTTT.

The chain recombines TRBV15 with TRBJ2-3; perhaps TRBD2 as D (7 bases). The CDR3 has 14 residues. The V gene lost 2 bases and the J gene lost 6 bases, with 12 bases spanning the gap. The germline V gene has CDR1 LNHNV and CDR2 YYDKDF (reference sequence). This chain's CDR3 is CATSRPGEGDTQYF. In DNA, the CDR3 is TGTGCCACCAGCAGACCAGGGGAGGGTGATACGCAGTATTTT.

The V call is TRBV30, the J call TRBJ1-1, with D perhaps TRBD1 (6 bases). CDR1 and CDR2 from the germline V gene are GTSNPN and SVGIG (reference sequence). The length of the CDR3 is 14 residues. V lost 6 bases to trimming and J lost 4 bases, with 18 bases between them. Here the CDR3 DNA reads TGTGCCTGCCCGCGGGAGGGGGGAAGCACTGAAGCTTTCTTT. It yields the protein CACPREGGSTEAFF.

CDR3 sequence (DNA): TGTGCCAGCAGCTTAGACCAGGGAGGGTCCTACGAGCAGTACTTC. Translated, it gives CASSLDQGGSYEQYF. The V and J genes are TRBV7-2 and TRBJ2-7; 7 nucleotides match TRBD2. The CDR3 has 15 amino acids. Trimming at V came to 1 base and at J to 1 base, leaving 4 bases not matched to a gene. Germline values: CDR1 SGHTA, CDR2 FQGNSA.

The chain employs TRBV9 and TRBJ1-1; TRBD1 is a possible D gene (6 bases). Germline V gene sequence: CDR1 SGDLS, CDR2 YYNGEE. The CDR3 spans 14 residues. V was cut by 0 bases and J by 9 bases, with 15 bases left in between. The CDR3, as DNA: TGTGCCAGCAGCGTAGAGGGGGATAGAACGAAAGCTTTCTTT. It yields the protein CASSVEGDRTKAFF.

This chain links TRBV20-1 with TRBJ2-7, with D tentatively TRBD2 (5 bases). Germline assignment: CDR1 DFQATT and CDR2 SNEGSKA (reference sequence). Trimming cost V 4 bases and J 5 bases, with 6 bases left between them. The CDR3 is made up of 10 amino acids. The CDR3 DNA reads TGCAGTGCTATGCGGGACGAGCAGTACTTC. This translates into CSAMRDEQYF.

The rearrangement joins TRBV28 to TRBJ2-7, with D maybe TRBD1 (6 bases). The ends were cut back, 1 base at V and 7 bases at J, with 8 bases in the middle. CDR1 and CDR2 from the germline V gene are MDHEN and SYDVKM. The length of the CDR3 is 12 residues. CDR3 amino acids: CASSLSQGEQYF. Here the CDR3 DNA reads TGTGCCAGCAGTTTATCCCAGGGGGAGCAGTACTTC.

This chain links TRBV14 with TRBJ2-5; maybe TRBD2 (6 bases). V was trimmed by 0 bases and J by 2 bases, leaving 10 bases between them. The CDR3 has 15 amino acids. CDR1 and CDR2 from the germline V gene are SGHDN and FVKESK. The CDR3 bases are TGTGCCAGCAGCCAAGAGCGTCGGGGGCAAGAGACCCAGTACTTC. Translated: CASSQERRGQETQYF.

The rearrangement joins TRBV15 to TRBJ1-1; no definite D call. Per germline, CDR1 LNHNV and CDR2 YYDKDF (reference sequence). The CDR3 is made up of 16 amino acids. Trimming cost V 3 bases and J 4 bases, with 18 bases left between them. CDR3 amino acids: CATSRRTGVSGTEAFF. CDR3 nucleotide sequence: TGTGCCACCAGCAGGAGGACCGGGGTCTCCGGCACTGAAGCTTTCTTT.

The rearrangement links TRBV7-2 to TRBJ1-4; D call uncertain. Germline V gene data show CDR1 as SGHTA and CDR2 as FQGNSA. V was shortened by 3 bases and J by 6 bases, with 8 bases between the two germline ends. The CDR3 spans 13 residues. This chain's CDR3 is CASSFGYYEKLFF. In DNA, the CDR3 is TGTGCCAGCAGCTTCGGGTATTATGAAAAACTGTTTTTT.

This clone was observed once. The chain carries TRBV11-2 and TRBJ1-5; no clear D gene. From germline, CDR1 is SGHAT and CDR2 FQNNGV. V lost 5 bases to trimming and J lost 3 bases, with 17 bases between them. This CDR3 contains 16 residues. Here the CDR3 reads CASSPGKGYNNQPQHF. The CDR3 nucleotides read TGTGCCAGCAGCCCCGGGAAGGGCTATAACAATCAGCCCCAGCATTTT. Full variable domain (remainder filled in from reference TRBV11-2 and TRBJ1-5): EAGVAQSPRYKIIEKRQSVAFWCNPISGHATLYWYQQILGQGPKLLIQFQNNGVVDDSQLPKDRFSAERLKGVDSTLKIQPAKLEDSAVYLCASSPGKGYNNQPQHFGDGTRLSIL.